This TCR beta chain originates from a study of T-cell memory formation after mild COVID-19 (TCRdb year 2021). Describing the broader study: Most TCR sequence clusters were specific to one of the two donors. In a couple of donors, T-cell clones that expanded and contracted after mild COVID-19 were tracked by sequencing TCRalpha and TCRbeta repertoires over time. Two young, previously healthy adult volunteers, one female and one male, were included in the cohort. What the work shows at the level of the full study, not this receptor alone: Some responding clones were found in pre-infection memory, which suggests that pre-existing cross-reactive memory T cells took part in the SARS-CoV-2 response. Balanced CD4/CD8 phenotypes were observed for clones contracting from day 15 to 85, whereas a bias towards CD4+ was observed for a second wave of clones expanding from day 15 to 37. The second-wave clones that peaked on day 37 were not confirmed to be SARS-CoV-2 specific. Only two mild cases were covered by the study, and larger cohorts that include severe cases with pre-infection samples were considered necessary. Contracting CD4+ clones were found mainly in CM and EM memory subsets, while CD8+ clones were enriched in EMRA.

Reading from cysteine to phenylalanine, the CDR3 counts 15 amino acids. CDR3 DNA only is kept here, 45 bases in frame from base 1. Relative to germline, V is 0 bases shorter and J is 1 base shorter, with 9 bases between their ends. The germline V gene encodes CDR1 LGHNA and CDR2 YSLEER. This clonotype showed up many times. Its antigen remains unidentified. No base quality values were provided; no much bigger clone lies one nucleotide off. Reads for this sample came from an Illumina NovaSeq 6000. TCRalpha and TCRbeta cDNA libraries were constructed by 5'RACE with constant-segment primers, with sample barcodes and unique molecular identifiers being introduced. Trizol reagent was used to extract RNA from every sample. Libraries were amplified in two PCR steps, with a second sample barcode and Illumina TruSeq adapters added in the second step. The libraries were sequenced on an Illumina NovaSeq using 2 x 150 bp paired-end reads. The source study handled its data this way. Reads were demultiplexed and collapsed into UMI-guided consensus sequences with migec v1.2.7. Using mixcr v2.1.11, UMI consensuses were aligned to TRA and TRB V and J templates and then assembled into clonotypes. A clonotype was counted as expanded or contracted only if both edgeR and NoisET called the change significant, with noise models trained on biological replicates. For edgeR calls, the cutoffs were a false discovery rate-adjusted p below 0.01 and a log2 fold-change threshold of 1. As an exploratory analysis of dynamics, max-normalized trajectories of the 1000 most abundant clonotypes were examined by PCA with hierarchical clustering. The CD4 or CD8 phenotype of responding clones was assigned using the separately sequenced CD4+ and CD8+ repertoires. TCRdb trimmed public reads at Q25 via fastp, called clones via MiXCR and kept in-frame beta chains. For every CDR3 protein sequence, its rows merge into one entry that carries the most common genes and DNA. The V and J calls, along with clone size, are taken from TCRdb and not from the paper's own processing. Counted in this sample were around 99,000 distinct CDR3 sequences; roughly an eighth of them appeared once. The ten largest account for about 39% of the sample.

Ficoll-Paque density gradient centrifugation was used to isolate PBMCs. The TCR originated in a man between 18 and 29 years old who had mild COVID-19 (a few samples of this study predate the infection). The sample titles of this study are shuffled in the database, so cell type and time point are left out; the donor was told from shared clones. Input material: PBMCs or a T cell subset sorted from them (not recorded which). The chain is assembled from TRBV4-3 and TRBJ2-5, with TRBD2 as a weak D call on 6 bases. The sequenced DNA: TGCGCCAGCAGCCAAGATTTGCGGGGCCAAGAGACCCAGTACTTC. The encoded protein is CASSQDLRGQETQYF.